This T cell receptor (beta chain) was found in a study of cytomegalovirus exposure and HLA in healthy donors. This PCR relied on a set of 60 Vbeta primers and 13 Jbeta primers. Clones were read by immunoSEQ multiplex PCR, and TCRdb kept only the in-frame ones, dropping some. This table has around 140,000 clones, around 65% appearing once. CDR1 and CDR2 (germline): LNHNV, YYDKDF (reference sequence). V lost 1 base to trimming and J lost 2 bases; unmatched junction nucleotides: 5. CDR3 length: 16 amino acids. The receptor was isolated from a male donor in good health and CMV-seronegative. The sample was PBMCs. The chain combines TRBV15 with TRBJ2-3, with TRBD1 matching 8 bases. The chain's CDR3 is CATSRADRGPTDTQYF. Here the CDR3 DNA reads TGTGCCACCAGCAGAGCCGACAGGGGCCCCACAGATACGCAGTATTTT. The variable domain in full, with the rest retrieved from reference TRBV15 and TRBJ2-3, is DAMVIQNPRYQVTQFGKPVTLSCSQTLNHNVMYWYQQKSSQAPKLLFHYYDKDFNNEADTPDNFQSRRPNTSFCFLDIRSPGLGDTAMYLCATSRADRGPTDTQYFGPGTRLTVL.